This is a list of T cell receptor beta chains from one sample in a study of blood T cell repertoires in COVID-19. The protocol was immunoSEQ multiplex PCR, while the TCRdb copy is restricted to in-frame clones and leaves out a portion. Found here are about 110,000 clones, less than 75% of them singletons; the top ten hold roughly 2%. Sample: peripheral blood. These receptors all come from a woman aged 40 to 55 with acute or convalescent COVID-19. Each CDR3 is given with its conserved first and last residue. Not every row has a clone size; where given, it reads once, few, many or a size class.

>TRBJ1-1|NA|TRBV9
CASSEGGTEAFF
>TRBJ2-2|NA|TRBV11-2
CASRLGTGTTGELFF
>TRBJ2-5|NA|TRBV9
CASSGGGPQETQYF
>TRBJ2-7|NA|TRBV19
CASIEDRGYEQYF
>TRBJ1-6|few|TRBV5-1
CASRTGQDNSPLHF
>TRBJ2-1|NA|TRBV6-5
CASSPRDTYNEQFF
>TRBJ2-2|once|TRBV5-1
CASSLGDTRELFF
>TRBJ1-5|NA|TRBV6-5
CASRTGVQPQHF
>TRBJ2-1|few|TRBV7-9
CASSGLAVSNEQFF
>TRBJ1-2|few|TRBV6-6
CASSSQNYGYTF
>TRBJ2-5|NA|TRBV4-3
CASSQDMDLKETQYF
>TRBJ2-2|once|TRBV19
CASSQGGASTGELFF
>TRBJ1-5|NA|TRBV7-6
CASSLEARSGNGNQPQHF
>TRBJ2-7|NA|TRBV5-4
CASSSGQAVGYEQYF
>TRBJ1-2|NA|TRBV6-5
CASSYRQGLYGYTF
>TRBJ2-5|NA|TRBV11-2
CASSLDAQYQETQYF
>TRBJ1-2|NA|TRBV5-4
CASSRQTGDTNYGYTF
>TRBJ2-5|NA|TRBV5-1
CASSLQQGRETQYF
>TRBJ2-7|NA|TRBV7-2
CASSLLGPQGPKYF
>TRBJ1-6|NA|TRBV19
CASSSLDRGRNSPLHF
>TRBJ1-1|NA|TRBV18
CASSLGVTEAFF
>TRBJ1-2|once|TRBV21-1
CASSKRDREIYGYTF
>TRBJ2-7|NA|TRBV4-1
CASSQDPGNYEQYF